This TCR beta chain was captured by sequencing in a study of blood T cell repertoires in COVID-19. Study-wide context: Donors in the United States, Italy and Spain gave samples during acute or convalescent COVID-19. From T cells, B-cell-depleted T cells, or PBMCs came the material, which was cDNA or gDNA.

The germline V gene has CDR1 WNHNN and CDR2 SYGVQD (reference sequence). This CDR3 comprises 15 residues. Trimming cost V 6 bases and J 0 bases, with 14 bases left between them. Original data processing: Amplification from reference gene primers served as the basis for estimated nucleated cell counts. Using immunoSEQ multiplex PCR, the repertoire was profiled, and TCRdb retains in-frame clones only, with some absent. V and J calls and clone size are copied from that table; D and trimming were computed from the DNA. The table lists 130,000 or so clones, more than 60% of them singletons. Specimen: peripheral blood. The chain joins TRBV10-1 to TRBJ1-1; maybe TRBD1 (6 bases). The clonotype comes from a woman in her 70s with acute or convalescent COVID-19. The CDR3 DNA reads as TGCGCCAGCAGACAGGGACGAGGAATGAACACTGAAGCTTTCTTT. This sequence encodes CASRQGRGMNTEAFF.